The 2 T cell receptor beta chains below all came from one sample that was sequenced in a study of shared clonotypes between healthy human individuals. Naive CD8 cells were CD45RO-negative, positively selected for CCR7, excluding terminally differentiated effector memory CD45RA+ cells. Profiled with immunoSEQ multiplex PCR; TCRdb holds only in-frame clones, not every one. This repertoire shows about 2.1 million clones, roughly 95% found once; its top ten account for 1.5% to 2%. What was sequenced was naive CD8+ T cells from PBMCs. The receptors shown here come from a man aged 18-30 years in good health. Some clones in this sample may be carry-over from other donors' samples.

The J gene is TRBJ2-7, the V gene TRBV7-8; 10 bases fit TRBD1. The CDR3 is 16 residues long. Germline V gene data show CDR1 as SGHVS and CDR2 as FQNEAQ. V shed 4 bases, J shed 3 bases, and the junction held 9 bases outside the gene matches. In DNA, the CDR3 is TGTGCCAGCAGCTCTGGACAGGGGGGGTGGTTCTACGAGCAGTACTTC. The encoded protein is CASSSGQGGWFYEQYF.

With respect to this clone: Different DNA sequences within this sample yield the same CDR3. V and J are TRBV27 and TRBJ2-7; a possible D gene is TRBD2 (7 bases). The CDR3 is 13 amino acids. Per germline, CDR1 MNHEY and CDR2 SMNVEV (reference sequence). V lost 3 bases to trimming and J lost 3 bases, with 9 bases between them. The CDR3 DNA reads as TGTGCCAGCAGTTTGGGGGGGCACTACGAGCAGTACTTC. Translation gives CASSLGGHYEQYF.